This T cell receptor (beta chain) was sequenced during a study of blood T cell repertoires in COVID-19. Study summary: COVID-19 samples, acute and convalescent, were from the United States, Italy and Spain. The cDNA or gDNA used as material had been derived from T cells, B-cell-depleted T cells, or PBMCs.

Original handling: From reference gene primer amplification, estimates of nucleated cell counts were derived. TCRdb's table, derived via immunoSEQ multiplex PCR, lists solely in-frame clones and lacks some. Clonal size and the V and J genes are those of that table, whereas D and trimming came from the DNA. The data contain over 200,000 clones, approximately 90% of them singletons. This CDR3 region has 19 residues. The ends lost 0 bases at V and 1 base at J; junction bases unmatched: 11. Germline CDR1 reads SGHRS; CDR2 reads YFSETQ. The source material was peripheral blood. The chain uses TRBV5-1 and TRBJ2-1; TRBD2 matches at 9 bases. This sequence was found in a middle-aged woman with acute or convalescent COVID-19. CDR3 DNA sequence: TGCGCCAGCAGCTTGGGGGTAGCGGGGGTCACTTTTTCCTACAATGAGCAGTTCTTC. This translates into CASSLGVAGVTFSYNEQFF.